Listed here are 8 T cell receptor beta chains from one sample, sequenced in a study of T cells after yellow fever vaccination. TCRdb recomputed calls from the 5' RACE reads with MiXCR, one row per CDR3 protein. Of 620,000 or so distinct CDR3 sequences in the sample, about a sixth were seen once. Sequencing was performed on PBMCs, taken around 5 days after the first yellow fever vaccination. These receptors were obtained from a man younger than 35 who received the YFV17D yellow fever vaccine.

The chain carries TRBV4-1 and TRBJ2-1; TRBD2 matches at 9 bases. The CDR3 consists of 17 residues. V lost 4 bases, J lost 4 bases, and 11 bases stayed unmatched. Per the germline V gene, CDR1 is MGHRA and CDR2 is YSYEKL. CDR3: CASSPRDSGGLYNEQFF. The CDR3 coding sequence is TGCGCCAGCAGCCCCCGAGATAGCGGGGGCTTATACAATGAGCAGTTCTTC.

This clonotype was seen more than once but under ten times. The gene calls are TRBV19 and TRBJ2-3; perhaps TRBD2 as D (5 bases). CDR3 size: 13 residues. Trimming cost V 4 bases and J 6 bases, with 11 bases left between them. Germline V gives CDR1 LNHDA, CDR2 SQIVND (reference sequence). The DNA for the CDR3 is TGTGCCAGTAGTAGCCGGACTGTGGATACGCAGTATTTT. Translated, it gives CASSSRTVDTQYF.

The chain links TRBV20-1 to TRBJ2-7; TRBD2 might be the D (5 bases). V was cut by 0 bases and J by 7 bases, with 19 bases left in between. The CDR3 contains 15 residues. CDR1 is DFQATT and CDR2 is SNEGSKA in the germline V gene (reference sequence). In nucleotides, the CDR3 is TGCAGTGCTAGAGATCGGCAGACCTACCCGGGGGAGCAGTACTTC. Its translation is CSARDRQTYPGEQYF.

The J gene is TRBJ2-7, the V gene TRBV15; D remains unclear. This CDR3 region has 14 residues. From germline, CDR1 is LNHNV and CDR2 YYDKDF (reference sequence). The germline V and J ends were trimmed by 0 bases and 3 bases, with 9 bases remaining between them. The CDR3 loop reads CATSRDGVGYEQYV. CDR3 DNA: TGTGCCACCAGCAGAGATGGTGTGGGCTACGAGCAGTACGTC.

Only a few counts were recorded for this clonotype. The J gene is TRBJ1-5, the V gene TRBV19, with a tentative D call TRBD1 (6 bases). Trimming shortened V by 5 bases and J by 2 bases, and 10 bases separated the two germline ends. CDR3 length: 14 residues. Germline-derived CDR1 and CDR2 are LNHDA and SQIVND (reference sequence). The DNA of the CDR3 is TGTGCCAGTAGTGCGGGGGGGCGCAATCAGCCCCAGCATTTT. It translates to CASSAGGRNQPQHF.

This clonotype was detected ten times or more. This rearrangement joins TRBV20-1 to TRBJ1-2; tentative D call: TRBD1 (5 bases). This CDR3 region has 12 residues. The V and J ends lost 1 base and 4 bases respectively, with 7 bases between them. Per germline, CDR1 DFQATT and CDR2 SNEGSKA (reference sequence). The CDR3 loop reads CSARVGGYGYTF. The CDR3, as DNA: TGCAGTGCTAGAGTGGGGGGCTATGGCTACACCTTC.

This clonotype was recorded at least ten times. This rearrangement joins TRBV7-6 to TRBJ2-2, with D unresolved. Trimming shortened V by 1 base and J by 1 base, and 4 bases separated the two germline ends. CDR3 length: 14 residues. The germline V gene encodes CDR1 SGHVS and CDR2 FNYEAQ. This chain's CDR3 is CASSLGQNTGELFF. CDR3 DNA sequence: TGTGCCAGCAGCTTAGGACAGAACACCGGGGAGCTGTTTTTT.

This clonotype has just a few counts. The rearrangement links TRBV2 to TRBJ2-2; 12 nucleotides align to TRBD1. Germline assignment: CDR1 SNHLY and CDR2 FYNNEI. The V segment lost 2 bases and the J segment 5 bases; nucleotides outside the gene matches: 12. The CDR3 extends over 19 amino acids. The CDR3 protein is CASSEKKGGTGGLTGELFF. The CDR3, as DNA: TGTGCCAGCAGTGAAAAAAAAGGGGGGACAGGGGGCTTGACCGGGGAGCTGTTTTTT.